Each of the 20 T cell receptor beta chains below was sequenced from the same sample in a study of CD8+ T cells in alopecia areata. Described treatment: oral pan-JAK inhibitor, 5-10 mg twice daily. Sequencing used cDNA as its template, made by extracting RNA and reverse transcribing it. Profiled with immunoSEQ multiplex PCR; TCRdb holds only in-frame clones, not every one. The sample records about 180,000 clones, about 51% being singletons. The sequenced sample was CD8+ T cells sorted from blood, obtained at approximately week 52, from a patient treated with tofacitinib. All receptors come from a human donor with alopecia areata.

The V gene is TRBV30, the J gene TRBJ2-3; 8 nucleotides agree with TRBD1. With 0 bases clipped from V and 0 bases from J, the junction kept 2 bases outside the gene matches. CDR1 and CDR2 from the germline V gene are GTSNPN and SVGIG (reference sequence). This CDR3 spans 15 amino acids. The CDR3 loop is CAWSVTGGSTDTQYF. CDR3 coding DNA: TGTGCCTGGAGTGTAACAGGGGGGAGCACAGATACGCAGTATTTT.

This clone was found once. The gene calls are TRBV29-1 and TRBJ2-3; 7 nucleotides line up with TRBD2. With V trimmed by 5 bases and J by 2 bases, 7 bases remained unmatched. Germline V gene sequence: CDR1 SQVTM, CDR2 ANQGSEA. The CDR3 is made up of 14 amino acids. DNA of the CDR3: TGCAGCGTTAAACGGGACTACACCACAGATACGCAGTATTTT. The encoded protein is CSVKRDYTTDTQYF.

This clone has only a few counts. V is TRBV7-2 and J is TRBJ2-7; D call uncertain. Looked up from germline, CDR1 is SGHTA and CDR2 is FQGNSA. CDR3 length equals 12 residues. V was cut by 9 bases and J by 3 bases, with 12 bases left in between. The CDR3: CASNQLGYEQYF. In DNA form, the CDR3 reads TGTGCCAGTAACCAGTTGGGCTACGAGCAGTACTTC.

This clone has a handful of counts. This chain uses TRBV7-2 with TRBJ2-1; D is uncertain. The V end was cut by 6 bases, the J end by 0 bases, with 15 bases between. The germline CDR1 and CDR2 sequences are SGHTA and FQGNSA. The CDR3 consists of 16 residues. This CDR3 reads CASRLSPKGSYNEQFF. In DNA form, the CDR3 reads TGTGCCAGCAGGCTCTCGCCCAAGGGCTCCTACAATGAGCAGTTCTTC.

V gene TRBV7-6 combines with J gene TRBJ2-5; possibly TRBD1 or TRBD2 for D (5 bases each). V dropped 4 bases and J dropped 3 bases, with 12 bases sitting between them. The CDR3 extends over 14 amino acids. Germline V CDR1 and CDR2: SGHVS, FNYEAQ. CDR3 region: CASSSRDGEETQYF. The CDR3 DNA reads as TGTGCCAGCAGCTCCCGGGACGGGGAAGAGACCCAGTACTTC.

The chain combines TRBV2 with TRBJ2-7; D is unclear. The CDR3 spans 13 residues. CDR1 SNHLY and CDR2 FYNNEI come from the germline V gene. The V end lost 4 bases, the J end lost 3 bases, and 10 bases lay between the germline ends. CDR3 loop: CASSGGTGYEQYF. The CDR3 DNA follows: TGTGCCAGCAGTGGGGGAACTGGCTACGAGCAGTACTTC.

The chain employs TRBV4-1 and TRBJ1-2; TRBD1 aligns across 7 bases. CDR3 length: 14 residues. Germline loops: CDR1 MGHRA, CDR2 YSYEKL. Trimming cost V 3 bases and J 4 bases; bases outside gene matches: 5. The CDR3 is CASSQPGQSYGYTF. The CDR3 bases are TGCGCCAGCAGCCAGCCGGGACAGTCCTATGGCTACACCTTC.

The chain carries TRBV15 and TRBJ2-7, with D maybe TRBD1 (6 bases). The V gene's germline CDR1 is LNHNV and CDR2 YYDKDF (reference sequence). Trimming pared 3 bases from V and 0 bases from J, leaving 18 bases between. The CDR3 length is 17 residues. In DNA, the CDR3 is TGTGCCACCAGCAGCCACCCCAGACAGGAGAGCTCCTACGAGCAGTACTTC. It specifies CATSSHPRQESSYEQYF.

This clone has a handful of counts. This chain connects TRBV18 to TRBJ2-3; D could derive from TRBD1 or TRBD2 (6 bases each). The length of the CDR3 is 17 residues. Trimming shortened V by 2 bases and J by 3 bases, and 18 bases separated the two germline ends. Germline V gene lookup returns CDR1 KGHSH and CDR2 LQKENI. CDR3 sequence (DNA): TGTGCCAGCTCACCAAAAACGGGGGCGAGCGCTACAGATACGCAGTATTTT. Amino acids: CASSPKTGASATDTQYF.

CDR3 loop: CASSLGSYQETQYF. The CDR3 DNA sequence: TGTGCCAGCAGCTTAGGTAGCTACCAAGAGACCCAGTACTTC. This chain connects TRBV7-6 to TRBJ2-5; no firm D call. The CDR3 is 14 amino acids. V was pared by 1 base and J by 0 bases, with 6 bases between. Germline V gene data show CDR1 as SGHVS and CDR2 as FNYEAQ.

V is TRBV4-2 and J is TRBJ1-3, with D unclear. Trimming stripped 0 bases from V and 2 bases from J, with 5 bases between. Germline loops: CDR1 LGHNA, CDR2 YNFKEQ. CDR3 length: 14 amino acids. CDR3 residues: CASSQETPGNTIYF. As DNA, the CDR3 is TGTGCCAGCAGCCAAGAGACACCTGGAAACACCATATATTTT.

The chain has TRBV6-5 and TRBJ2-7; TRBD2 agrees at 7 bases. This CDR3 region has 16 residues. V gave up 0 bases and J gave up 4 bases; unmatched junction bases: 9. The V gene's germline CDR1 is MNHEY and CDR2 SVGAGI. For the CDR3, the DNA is TGTGCCAGCAGTTACTCGAGTTGGCTAGCGGATTACGAGCAGTACTTC. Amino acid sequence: CASSYSSWLADYEQYF.

CDR3 residues: CASSFGRVNEKLFF. The CDR3 DNA is TGCGCCAGCAGCTTCGGTCGGGTTAATGAAAAACTGTTTTTT. The V and J genes are TRBV5-1 and TRBJ1-4; D is undetermined. Germline-derived CDR1 and CDR2 are SGHRS and YFSETQ. The V end was cut by 2 bases, the J end by 4 bases, with 9 bases between. The CDR3 is 14 amino acids.

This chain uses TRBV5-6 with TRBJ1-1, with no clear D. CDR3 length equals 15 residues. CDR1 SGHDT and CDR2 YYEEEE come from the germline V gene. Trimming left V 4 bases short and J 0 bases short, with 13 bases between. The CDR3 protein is CASSPMRNMNTEAFF. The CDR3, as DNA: TGTGCCAGCAGCCCTATGAGGAACATGAACACTGAAGCTTTCTTT.

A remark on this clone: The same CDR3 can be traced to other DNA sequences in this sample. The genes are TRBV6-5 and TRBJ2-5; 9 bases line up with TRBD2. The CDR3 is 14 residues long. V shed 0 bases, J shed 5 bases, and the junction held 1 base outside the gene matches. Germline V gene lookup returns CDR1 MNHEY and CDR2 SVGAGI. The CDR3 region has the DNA TGTGCCAGCAGTTACTCAGGACTAGCGGAGACCCAGTACTTC. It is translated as CASSYSGLAETQYF.

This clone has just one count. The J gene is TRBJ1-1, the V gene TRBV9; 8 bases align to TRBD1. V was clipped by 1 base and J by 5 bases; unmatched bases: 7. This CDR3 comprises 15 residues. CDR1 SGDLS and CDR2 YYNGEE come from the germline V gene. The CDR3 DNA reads TGTGCCAGCAGCGTAACGACAGGGGCCGGGACTGAAGCTTTCTTT. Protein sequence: CASSVTTGAGTEAFF. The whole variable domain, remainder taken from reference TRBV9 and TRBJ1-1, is DSGVTQTPKHLITATGQRVTLRCSPRSGDLSVYWYQQSLDQGLQFLIQYYNGEERAKGNILERFSAQQFPDLHSELNLSSLELGDSALYFCASSVTTGAGTEAFFGQGTRLTVV.

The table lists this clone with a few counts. For the CDR3, the DNA is TGTGCCAGCACCGCCGCGGATAATGAAAAACTGTTTTTT. This translates into CASTAADNEKLFF. V is TRBV7-9 and J is TRBJ1-4, with unresolved D. Germline loops: CDR1 SEHNR, CDR2 FQNEAQ (reference sequence). The CDR3 loop spans 13 amino acids. The germline V and J ends were trimmed by 7 bases and 4 bases, with 10 bases remaining between them.

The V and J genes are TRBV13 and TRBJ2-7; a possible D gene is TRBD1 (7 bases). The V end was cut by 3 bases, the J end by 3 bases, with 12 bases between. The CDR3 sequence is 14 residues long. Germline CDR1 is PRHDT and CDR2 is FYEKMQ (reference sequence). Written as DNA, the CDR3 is TGTGCCAGCAGCTTCGGGGGACAGCTCTACGAGCAGTACTTC. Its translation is CASSFGGQLYEQYF.

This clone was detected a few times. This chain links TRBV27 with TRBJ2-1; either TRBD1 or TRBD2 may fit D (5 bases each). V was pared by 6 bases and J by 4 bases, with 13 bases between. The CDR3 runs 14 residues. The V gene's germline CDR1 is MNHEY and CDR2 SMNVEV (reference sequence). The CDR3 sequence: CASRVDWGYNEQFF. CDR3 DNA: TGTGCCAGCAGAGTCGACTGGGGGTACAATGAGCAGTTCTTC.

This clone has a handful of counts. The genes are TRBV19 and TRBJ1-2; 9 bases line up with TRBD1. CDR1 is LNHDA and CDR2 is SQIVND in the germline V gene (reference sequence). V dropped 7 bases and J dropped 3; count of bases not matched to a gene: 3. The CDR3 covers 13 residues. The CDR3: CASIRTGDYGYTF. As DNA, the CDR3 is TGTGCCAGTATCCGGACAGGGGACTATGGCTACACCTTC.